The 8 T cell receptor beta chains below all came from one sample that was sequenced in a study of patients and donors after allogeneic stem cell transplantation. A single record per CDR3 protein comes from TCRdb applying MiXCR to the RT-PCR reads. The profile shows hundreds of thousands of distinct CDR3 sequences, under 20% of them singletons. Material for sequencing was blood, either unsorted or a sorted T cell fraction (not recorded which). The receptors were sampled from a human donor who was either an allogeneic HSCT recipient or a stem cell or donor lymphocyte infusion donor (not recorded which). It is not recorded whose cells these are; they may come from a transplant donor.

The chain recombines TRBV24-1 with TRBJ2-7; 7 nucleotides agree with TRBD2. CDR3 size: 13 residues. V lost 5 bases to trimming and J lost 6 bases; unmatched junction nucleotides: 6. CDR1 and CDR2 (germline): KGHDR, SFDVKD. CDR3 DNA: TGTGCCACCAGTGGGGACTACATTTGCGAGCAGTACTTC. Amino acid sequence: CATSGDYICEQYF.

This clonotype has only a few counts. CDR3 loop: CAISSGKVSTGELFF. The CDR3 DNA sequence: TGTGCCATCAGTAGCGGGAAGGTTAGCACCGGGGAGCTGTTTTTT. This chain uses TRBV10-3 with TRBJ2-2; TRBD2 agrees at 7 bases. This CDR3 is 15 amino acids long. CDR1 is ENHRY, CDR2 SYGVKD, per germline. V trimming: 5 bases; J trimming: 4 bases; junction bases outside the gene matches: 7.

This clonotype was seen many times. The chain uses TRBV20-1 and TRBJ2-1; D is perhaps TRBD1 or TRBD2 (5 bases each). Germline V CDR1 and CDR2: DFQATT, SNEGSKA (reference sequence). CDR3 length: 15 residues. The ends were cut back, 6 bases at V and 9 bases at J, with 24 bases in the middle. The DNA of the CDR3 is TGCAGTGCAGTACTTCCGGGACCCCTAGGTGTTGAGCAGTTCTTC. Amino acid sequence: CSAVLPGPLGVEQFF.

This clonotype was detected a few times. This chain uses TRBV19 with TRBJ2-2, with D tentatively TRBD2 (5 bases). CDR1 LNHDA and CDR2 SQIVND come from the germline V gene (reference sequence). Trimming took 4 bases from V and 7 from J, leaving 13 bases between them. The CDR3 length is 14 residues. CDR3: CASSTPLEGGELFF. The CDR3 DNA is TGTGCCAGTAGTACCCCCTTAGAGGGCGGGGAGCTGTTTTTT.

The chain links TRBV27 to TRBJ1-3; the D is unclear. Germline CDR1 and CDR2: MNHEY and SMNVEV (reference sequence). This CDR3 has 15 amino acids. The ends were cut back, 2 bases at V and 0 bases at J, with 8 bases in the middle. This CDR3 is CASSLDGNSGNTIYF. DNA for the CDR3: TGTGCCAGCAGTTTAGACGGAAACTCTGGAAACACCATATATTTT.

This clonotype was detected a few times. The DNA for the CDR3 is TGTGCCACCAGCAGAGAGAAAACGAGGGTTTCACCCCTCCACTTT. It codes for CATSREKTRVSPLHF. The chain has TRBV15 and TRBJ1-6; no definite D call. V lost 0 bases and J 9 bases, leaving 12 bases between the germline ends. This CDR3 contains 15 residues. Germline V gene lookup returns CDR1 LNHNV and CDR2 YYDKDF (reference sequence).

This chain links TRBV10-3 with TRBJ2-2; no definite D call. The CDR3 is made up of 12 amino acids. Germline V lookup: CDR1 ENHRY, CDR2 SYGVKD. Trimming pared 4 bases from V and 5 bases from J, leaving 5 bases between. The CDR3, as DNA: TGTGCCATCAGTGTCTCAACCGGGGAGCTGTTTTTT. It yields the protein CAISVSTGELFF.

This clonotype occurred a few times. V gene TRBV12-3 or TRBV12-4 combines with J gene TRBJ1-2; D gene uncertain. The V and J ends lost 2 bases and 8 bases respectively, with 12 bases between them. This CDR3 has 13 amino acids. CDR3 in amino acids: CASSLRRWVGYTF. The DNA for the CDR3 is TGTGCCAGCAGTTTAAGGAGGTGGGTCGGCTACACCTTC.